This T cell receptor (beta chain) appears in the sequencing data of a study of cytomegalovirus exposure and HLA in healthy donors. The V end lost 1 base, the J end lost 2 bases, and 9 bases lay between the germline ends. The CDR3 is 14 amino acids. Germline CDR1 is SGHRS and CDR2 is YFSETQ. PCR used 60 Vbeta primers and 13 Jbeta primers. Method: immunoSEQ multiplex PCR; TCRdb's copy keeps in-frame clones and lacks some. The sample has roughly 80,000 clones, around three quarters seen once. On this clone itself: As yet, its antigen is unknown.

Overall study findings and caveats: Productive status was seen about 90% or about 30% of the time for most TCR beta V segments in an earlier analysis. Later, an analysis showed that TCR beta chains associated with HLA were more clonally expanded than others that were equally common. A later analysis appeared to link common viral pathogens to several of the most significant clusters.

Specimen: PBMCs. The sequence was obtained from a male donor in good health and CMV-seronegative. The genes are TRBV5-1 and TRBJ2-5; D is possibly TRBD1 (6 bases). The CDR3 is CASSLKTGQETQYF. CDR3 nucleotides: TGCGCCAGCAGCTTGAAGACAGGACAAGAGACCCAGTACTTC.